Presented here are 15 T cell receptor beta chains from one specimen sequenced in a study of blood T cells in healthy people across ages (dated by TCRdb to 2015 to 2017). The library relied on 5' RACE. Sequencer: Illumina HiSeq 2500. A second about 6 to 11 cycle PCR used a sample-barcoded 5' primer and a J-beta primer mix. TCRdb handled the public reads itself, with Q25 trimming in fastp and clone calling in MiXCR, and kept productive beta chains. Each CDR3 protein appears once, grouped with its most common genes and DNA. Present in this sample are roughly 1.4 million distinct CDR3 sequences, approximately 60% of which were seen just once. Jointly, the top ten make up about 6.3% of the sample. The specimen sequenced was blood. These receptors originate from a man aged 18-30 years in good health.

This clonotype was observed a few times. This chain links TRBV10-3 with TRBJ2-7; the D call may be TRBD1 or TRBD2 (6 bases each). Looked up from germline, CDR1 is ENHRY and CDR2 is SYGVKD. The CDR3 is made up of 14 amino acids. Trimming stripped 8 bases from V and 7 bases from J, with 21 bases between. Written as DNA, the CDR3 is TGTGCCATCCAATCGGGGGCCCCGTCCTTGGAGCAGTACTTC. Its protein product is CAIQSGAPSLEQYF.

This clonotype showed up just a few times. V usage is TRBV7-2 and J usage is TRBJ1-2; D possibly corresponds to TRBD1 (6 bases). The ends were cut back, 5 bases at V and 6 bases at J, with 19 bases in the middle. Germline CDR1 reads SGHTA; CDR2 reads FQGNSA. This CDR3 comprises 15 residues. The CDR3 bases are TGTGCCAGCAGCCTAACAGAAGTTACAGGGAATGGCTACACCTTC. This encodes CASSLTEVTGNGYTF.

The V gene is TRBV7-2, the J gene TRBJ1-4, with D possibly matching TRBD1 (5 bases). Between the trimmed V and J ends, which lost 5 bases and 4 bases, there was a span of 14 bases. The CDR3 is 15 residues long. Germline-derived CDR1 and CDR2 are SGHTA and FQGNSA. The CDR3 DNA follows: TGTGCCAGCAGCCCGAGAGGGGCGCTTAATGAAAAACTGTTTTTT. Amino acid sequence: CASSPRGALNEKLFF.

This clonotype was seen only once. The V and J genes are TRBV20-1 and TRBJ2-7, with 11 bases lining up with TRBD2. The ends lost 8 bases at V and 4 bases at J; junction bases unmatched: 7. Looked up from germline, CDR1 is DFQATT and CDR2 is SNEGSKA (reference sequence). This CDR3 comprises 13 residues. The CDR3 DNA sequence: TGCAGTACGCCCGGGACTAGCGGTTACGAGCAGTACTTC. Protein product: CSTPGTSGYEQYF.

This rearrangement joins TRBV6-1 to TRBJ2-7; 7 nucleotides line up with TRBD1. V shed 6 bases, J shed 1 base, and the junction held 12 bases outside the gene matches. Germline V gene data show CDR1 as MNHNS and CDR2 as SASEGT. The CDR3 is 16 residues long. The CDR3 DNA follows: TGTGCCAGCAGCCTGCCGACAGGGAGTATTTCCTACGAGCAGTACTTC. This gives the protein CASSLPTGSISYEQYF.

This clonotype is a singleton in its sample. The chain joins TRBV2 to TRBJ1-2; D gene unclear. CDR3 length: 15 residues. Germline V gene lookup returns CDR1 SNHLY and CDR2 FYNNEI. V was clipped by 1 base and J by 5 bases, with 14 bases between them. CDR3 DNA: TGTGCCAGCAGTGAAGGCCCCCAAGGCCCGTATGGCTACACCTTC. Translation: CASSEGPQGPYGYTF.

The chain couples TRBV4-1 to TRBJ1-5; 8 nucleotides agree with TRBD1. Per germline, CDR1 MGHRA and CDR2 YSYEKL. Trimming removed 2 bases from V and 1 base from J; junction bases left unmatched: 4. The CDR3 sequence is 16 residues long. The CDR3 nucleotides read TGCGCCAGCAGCCAACCTTACAGGGGGAGCAATCAGCCCCAGCATTTT. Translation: CASSQPYRGSNQPQHF.

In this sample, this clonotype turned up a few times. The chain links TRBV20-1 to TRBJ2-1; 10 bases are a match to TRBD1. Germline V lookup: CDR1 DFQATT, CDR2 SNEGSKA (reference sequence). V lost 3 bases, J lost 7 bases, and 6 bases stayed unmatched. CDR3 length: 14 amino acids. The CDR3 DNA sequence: TGCAGTGCTAGCGGGACAGGGGTGAGGAATGAGCAGTTCTTC. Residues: CSASGTGVRNEQFF.

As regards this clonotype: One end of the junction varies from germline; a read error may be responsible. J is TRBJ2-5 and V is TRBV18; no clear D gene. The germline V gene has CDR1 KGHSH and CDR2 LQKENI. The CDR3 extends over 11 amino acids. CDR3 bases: TGTGCCAGCTCATCACAAGAGGCCCAGTACTTC. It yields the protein CASSSQEAQYF.

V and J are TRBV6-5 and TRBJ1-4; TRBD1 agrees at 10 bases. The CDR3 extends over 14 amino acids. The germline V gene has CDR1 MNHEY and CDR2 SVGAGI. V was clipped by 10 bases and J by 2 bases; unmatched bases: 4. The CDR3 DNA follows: TGTGCCACCGGGACAGGGGCCACTAATGAAAAACTGTTTTTT. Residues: CATGTGATNEKLFF.

CDR3 residues: CASSFSGQSNYGYTF. The DNA of the CDR3 is TGTGCCAGCAGTTTCTCGGGACAGTCTAACTATGGCTACACCTTC. The rearrangement links TRBV12-3 or TRBV12-4 to TRBJ1-2; 7 bases fit TRBD1. The ends lost 3 bases at V and 0 bases at J; junction bases unmatched: 4. CDR3 length: 15 amino acids.

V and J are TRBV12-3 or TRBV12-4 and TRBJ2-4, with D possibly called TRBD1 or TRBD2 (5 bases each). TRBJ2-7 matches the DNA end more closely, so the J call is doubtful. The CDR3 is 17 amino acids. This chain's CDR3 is CASSLRGWTQGSYEQYF. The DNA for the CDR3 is TGTGCCAGCAGTCTGAGGGGCTGGACCCAAGGTTCCTACGAGCAGTACTTC.

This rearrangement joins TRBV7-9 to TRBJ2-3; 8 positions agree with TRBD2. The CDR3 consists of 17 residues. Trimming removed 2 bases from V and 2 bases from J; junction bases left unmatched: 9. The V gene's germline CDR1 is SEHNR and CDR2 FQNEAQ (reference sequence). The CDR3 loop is CASSLHPGGLHTDTQYF. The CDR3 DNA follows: TGTGCCAGCAGCTTACATCCGGGAGGGCTTCACACAGATACGCAGTATTTT.

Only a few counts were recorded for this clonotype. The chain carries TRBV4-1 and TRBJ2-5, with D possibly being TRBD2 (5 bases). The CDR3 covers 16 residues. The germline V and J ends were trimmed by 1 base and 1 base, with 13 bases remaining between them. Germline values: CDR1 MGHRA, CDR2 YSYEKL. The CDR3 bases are TGCGCCAGCAGCCAAGTGGGAGCGAGCGGCCAAGAGACCCAGTACTTC. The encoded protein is CASSQVGASGQETQYF.

CDR3 nucleotide sequence: TGCAGTGCTAGGGTAGGGGGCGCGGGGGAGACCCAGTACTTC. Encoded protein: CSARVGGAGETQYF. The chain joins TRBV20-1 to TRBJ2-5; maybe TRBD1 (7 bases). The V end lost 3 bases, the J end lost 5 bases, and 16 bases lay between the germline ends. CDR3 length equals 14 residues. Germline V gene sequence: CDR1 DFQATT, CDR2 SNEGSKA (reference sequence).